This paragraph reports one T cell receptor beta chain. TCRdb's copy holds only in-frame clones and misses some; the assay was immunoSEQ multiplex PCR. The profile shows 25,000 to 35,000 clones, over 75% of them singletons. The CDR3 is made up of 15 amino acids. Germline CDR1 and CDR2: SGHDT and YYEEEE. V was clipped by 0 bases and J by 0 bases, with 8 bases between them. The data belong to a study of blood T cell repertoires in COVID-19. This sequence originates from a woman aged 55-75 years with acute or convalescent COVID-19. This chain links TRBV5-6 with TRBJ2-3; D is undetermined. The sequenced material came from peripheral blood. The chain's CDR3 is CASSLEPRSTDTQYF. CDR3 DNA sequence: TGTGCCAGCAGCTTGGAACCTAGAAGCACAGATACGCAGTATTTT.